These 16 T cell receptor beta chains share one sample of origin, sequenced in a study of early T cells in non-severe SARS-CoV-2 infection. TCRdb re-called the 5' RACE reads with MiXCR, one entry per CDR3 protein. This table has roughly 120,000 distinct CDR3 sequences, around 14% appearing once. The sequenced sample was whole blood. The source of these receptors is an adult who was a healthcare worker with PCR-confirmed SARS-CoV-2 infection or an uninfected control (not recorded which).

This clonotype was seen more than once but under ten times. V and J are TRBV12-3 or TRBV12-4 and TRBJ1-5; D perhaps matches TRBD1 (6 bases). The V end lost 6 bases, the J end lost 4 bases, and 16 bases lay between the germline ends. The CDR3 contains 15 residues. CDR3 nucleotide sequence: TGTGCCAGCAGCAGAATCGGGACAATAAATCAGCCCCAGCATTTT. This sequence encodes CASSRIGTINQPQHF.

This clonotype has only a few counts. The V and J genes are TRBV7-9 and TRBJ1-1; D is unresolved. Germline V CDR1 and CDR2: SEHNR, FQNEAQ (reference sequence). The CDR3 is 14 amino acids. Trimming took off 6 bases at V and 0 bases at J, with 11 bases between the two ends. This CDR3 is CASSLAALNTEAFF. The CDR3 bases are TGTGCCAGCAGTCTAGCAGCCCTGAACACTGAAGCTTTCTTT.

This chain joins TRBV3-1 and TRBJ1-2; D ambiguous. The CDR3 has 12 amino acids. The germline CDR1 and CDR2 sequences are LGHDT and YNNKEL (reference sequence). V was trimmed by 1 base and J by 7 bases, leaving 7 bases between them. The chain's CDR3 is CASSQARGGYTF. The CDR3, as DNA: TGTGCCAGCAGCCAAGCCCGGGGTGGCTACACCTTC.

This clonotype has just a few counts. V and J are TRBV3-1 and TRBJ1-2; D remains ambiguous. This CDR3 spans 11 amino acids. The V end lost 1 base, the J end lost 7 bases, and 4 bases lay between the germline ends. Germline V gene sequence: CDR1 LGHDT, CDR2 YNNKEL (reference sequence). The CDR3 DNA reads TGTGCCAGCAGCCAAGGGCCTGGCTACACCTTC. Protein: CASSQGPGYTF.

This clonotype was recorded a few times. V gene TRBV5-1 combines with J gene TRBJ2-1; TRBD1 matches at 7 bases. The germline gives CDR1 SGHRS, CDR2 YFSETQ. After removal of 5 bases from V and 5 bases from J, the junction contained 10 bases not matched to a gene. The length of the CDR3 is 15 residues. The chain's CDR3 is CASSLQGNSHNEQFF. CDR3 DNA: TGCGCCAGCAGTCTACAGGGGAATTCACACAATGAGCAGTTCTTC.

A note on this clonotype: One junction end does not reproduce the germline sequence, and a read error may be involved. Written as DNA, the CDR3 is TGTGCCAGCAAAAGGGAGGTCACCGGGGAGCTGCTTTTT. It translates to CASKREVTGELLF. The gene calls are TRBV2 and TRBJ2-2, with D perhaps TRBD2 (6 bases). Germline V gives CDR1 SNHLY, CDR2 FYNNEI. CDR3 length equals 13 residues.

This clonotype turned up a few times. The CDR3 DNA is TGTGCCAGTAGGAAATTAGCGGGGACCTACAATGAGCAGTTCTTC. This codes for CASRKLAGTYNEQFF. J is TRBJ2-1 and V is TRBV19, with 8 bases lining up with TRBD2. J gave up 2 bases and V 6 bases, and 6 bases lay outside the gene matches. The CDR3 is 15 amino acids. The germline CDR1 and CDR2 sequences are LNHDA and SQIVND (reference sequence).

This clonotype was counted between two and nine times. CDR3 DNA sequence: TGTGCCTCCCGAGGGGGACCAACTAATGAAAAACTGTTTTTT. Encoded protein: CASRGGPTNEKLFF. The rearrangement joins TRBV7-2 to TRBJ1-4; possible D gene TRBD1, 6 bases. The ends were cut back, 11 bases at V and 0 bases at J, with 13 bases in the middle. In germline, CDR1 is SGHTA, CDR2 FQGNSA. This CDR3 comprises 14 residues.

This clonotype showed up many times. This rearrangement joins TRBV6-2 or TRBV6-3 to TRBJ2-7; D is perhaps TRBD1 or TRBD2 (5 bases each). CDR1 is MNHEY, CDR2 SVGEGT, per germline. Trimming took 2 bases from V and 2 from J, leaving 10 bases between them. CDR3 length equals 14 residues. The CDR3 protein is CASSYPGTTYEQYF. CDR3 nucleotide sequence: TGTGCCAGCAGTTACCCTGGGACCACCTACGAGCAGTACTTC.

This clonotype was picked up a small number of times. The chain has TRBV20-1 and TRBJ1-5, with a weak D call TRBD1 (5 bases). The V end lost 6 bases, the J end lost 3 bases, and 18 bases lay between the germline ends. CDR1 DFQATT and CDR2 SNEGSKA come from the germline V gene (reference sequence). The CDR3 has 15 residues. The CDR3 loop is CSAETGTTPNQPQHF. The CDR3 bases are TGCAGTGCAGAAACCGGGACCACACCCAATCAGCCCCAGCATTTT.

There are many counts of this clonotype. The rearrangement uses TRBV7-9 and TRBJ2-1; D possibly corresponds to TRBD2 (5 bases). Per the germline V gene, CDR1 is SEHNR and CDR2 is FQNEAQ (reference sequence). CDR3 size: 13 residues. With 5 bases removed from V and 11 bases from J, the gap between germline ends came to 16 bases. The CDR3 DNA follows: TGTGCCAGCAGCCGTTCTAGCTTAGAAAAGCAGTTCTTC. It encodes CASSRSSLEKQFF.

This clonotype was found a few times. Written as DNA, the CDR3 is TGCGCCAGCAGTGTTGGCGGTACGTCGTCGACTGAAGCTTTCTTT. Translated: CASSVGGTSSTEAFF. V usage is TRBV10-1 and J usage is TRBJ1-1; the D is unclear. This CDR3 region has 15 residues. CDR1 WNHNN and CDR2 SYGVQD come from the germline V gene (reference sequence). Trimming stripped 4 bases from V and 5 bases from J, with 17 bases between.

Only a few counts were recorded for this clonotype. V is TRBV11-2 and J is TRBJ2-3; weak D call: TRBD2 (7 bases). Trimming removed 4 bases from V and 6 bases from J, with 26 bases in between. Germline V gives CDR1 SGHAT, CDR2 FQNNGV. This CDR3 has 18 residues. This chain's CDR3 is CASSSDPEGGQTRDTQYF. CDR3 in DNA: TGTGCCAGCAGCTCGGACCCCGAGGGGGGGCAGACGCGTGATACGCAGTATTTT.

The CDR3: CASSLRGANTGELFF. The DNA of the CDR3 is TGCGCCAGCAGCCTCAGGGGCGCGAACACCGGGGAGCTGTTTTTT. V gene TRBV4-1 combines with J gene TRBJ2-2, with D maybe TRBD1 (6 bases). Between the trimmed V and J ends, which lost 4 bases and 0 bases, there was a span of 9 bases. Per germline, CDR1 MGHRA and CDR2 YSYEKL. The CDR3 is 15 amino acids.

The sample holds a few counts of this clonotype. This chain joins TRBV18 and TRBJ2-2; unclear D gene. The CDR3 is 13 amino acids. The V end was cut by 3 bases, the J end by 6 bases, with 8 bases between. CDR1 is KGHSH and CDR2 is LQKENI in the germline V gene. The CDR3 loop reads CASSPGGSGELFF. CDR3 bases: TGTGCCAGCTCACCGGGCGGTTCCGGGGAGCTGTTTTTT. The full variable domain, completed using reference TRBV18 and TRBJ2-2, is NAGVMQNPRHLVRRRGQEARLRCSPMKGHSHVYWYRQLPEEGLKFMVYLQKENIIDESGMPKERFSAEFPKEGPSILRIQQVVRGDSAAYFCASSPGGSGELFFGEGSRLTVL.

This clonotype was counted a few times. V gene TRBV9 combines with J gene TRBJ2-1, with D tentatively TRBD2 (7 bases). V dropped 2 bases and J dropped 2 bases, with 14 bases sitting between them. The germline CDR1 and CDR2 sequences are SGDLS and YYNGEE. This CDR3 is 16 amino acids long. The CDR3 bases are TGTGCCAGCAGCGTGGGCGGGGGCCAGACCTACAATGAGCAGTTCTTC. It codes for CASSVGGGQTYNEQFF.